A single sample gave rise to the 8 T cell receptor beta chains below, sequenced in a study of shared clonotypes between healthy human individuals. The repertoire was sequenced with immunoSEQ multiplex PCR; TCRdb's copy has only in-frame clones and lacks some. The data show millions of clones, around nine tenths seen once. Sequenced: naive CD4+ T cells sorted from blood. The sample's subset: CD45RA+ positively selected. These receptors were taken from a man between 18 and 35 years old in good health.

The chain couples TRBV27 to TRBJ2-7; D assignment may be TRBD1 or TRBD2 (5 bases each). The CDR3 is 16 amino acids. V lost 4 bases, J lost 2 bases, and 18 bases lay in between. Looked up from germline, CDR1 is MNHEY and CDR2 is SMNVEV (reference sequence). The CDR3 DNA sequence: TGTGCCAGCAGTTATCGATCCGGGACGGCAGCCTACGAGCAGTACTTC. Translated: CASSYRSGTAAYEQYF.

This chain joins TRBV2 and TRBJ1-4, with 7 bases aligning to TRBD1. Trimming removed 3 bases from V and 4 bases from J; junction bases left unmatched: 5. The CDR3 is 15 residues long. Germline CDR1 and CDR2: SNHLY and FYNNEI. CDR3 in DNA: TGTGCCAGCAGTGACCCAGGGGGATATAATGAAAAACTGTTTTTT. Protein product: CASSDPGGYNEKLFF.

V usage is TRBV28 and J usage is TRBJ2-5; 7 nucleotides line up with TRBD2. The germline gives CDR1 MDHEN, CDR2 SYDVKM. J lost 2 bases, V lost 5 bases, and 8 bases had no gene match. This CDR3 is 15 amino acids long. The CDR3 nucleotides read TGTGCCAGCAGTCCCCTTGGGGAGGGGCAAGAGACCCAGTACTTC. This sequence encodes CASSPLGEGQETQYF.

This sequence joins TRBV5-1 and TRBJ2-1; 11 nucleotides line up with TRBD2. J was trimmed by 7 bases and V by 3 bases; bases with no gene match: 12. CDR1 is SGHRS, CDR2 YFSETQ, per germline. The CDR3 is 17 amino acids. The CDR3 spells CASSWALGSGRANEQFF. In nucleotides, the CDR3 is TGCGCCAGCAGCTGGGCCCTTGGTAGCGGGAGGGCTAATGAGCAGTTCTTC.

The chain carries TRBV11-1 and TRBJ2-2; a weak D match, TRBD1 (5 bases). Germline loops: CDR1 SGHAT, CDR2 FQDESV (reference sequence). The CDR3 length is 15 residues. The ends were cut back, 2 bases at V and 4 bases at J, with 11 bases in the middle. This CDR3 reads CASSLFTGSTGELFF. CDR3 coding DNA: TGTGCCAGCAGCTTATTTACAGGATCCACCGGGGAGCTGTTTTTT.

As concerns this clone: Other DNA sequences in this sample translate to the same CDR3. The CDR3 nucleotides are TGTGCCAGCAGCTTAGCGGCGGGCTACACCTTC. Amino acids: CASSLAAGYTF. The chain uses TRBV7-9 and TRBJ1-2; D is undetermined. From germline, CDR1 is SEHNR and CDR2 FQNEAQ (reference sequence). The ends were cut back, 0 bases at V and 8 bases at J, with 4 bases in the middle. There are 11 residues in the CDR3.

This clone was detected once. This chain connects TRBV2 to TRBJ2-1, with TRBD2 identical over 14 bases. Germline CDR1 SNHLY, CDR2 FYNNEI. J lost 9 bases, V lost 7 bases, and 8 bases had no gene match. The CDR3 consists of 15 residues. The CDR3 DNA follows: TGTGCCAGCAACCGACTAGCGGGGGGGCAAAGTGAGCAGTTCTTC. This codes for CASNRLAGGQSEQFF.

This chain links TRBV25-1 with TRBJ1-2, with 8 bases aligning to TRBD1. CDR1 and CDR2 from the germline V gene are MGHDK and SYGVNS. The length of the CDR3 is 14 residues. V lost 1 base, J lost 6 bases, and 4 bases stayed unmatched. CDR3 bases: TGTGCCAGCAGTGAATTGACCAGGGGGCATGGCTACACCTTC. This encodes CASSELTRGHGYTF.